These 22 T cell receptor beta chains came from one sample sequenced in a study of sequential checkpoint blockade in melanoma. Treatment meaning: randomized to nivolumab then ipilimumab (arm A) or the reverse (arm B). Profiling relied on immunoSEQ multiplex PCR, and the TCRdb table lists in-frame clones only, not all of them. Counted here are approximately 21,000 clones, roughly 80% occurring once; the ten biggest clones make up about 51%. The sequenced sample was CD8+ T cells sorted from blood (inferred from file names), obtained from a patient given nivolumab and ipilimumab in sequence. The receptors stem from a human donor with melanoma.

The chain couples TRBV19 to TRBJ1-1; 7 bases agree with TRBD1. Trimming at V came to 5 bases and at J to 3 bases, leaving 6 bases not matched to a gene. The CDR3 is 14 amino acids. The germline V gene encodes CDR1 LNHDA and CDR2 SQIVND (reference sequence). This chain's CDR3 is CASSPGTVYTEAFF. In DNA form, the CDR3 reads TGTGCCAGTAGTCCTGGGACAGTATACACTGAAGCTTTCTTT.

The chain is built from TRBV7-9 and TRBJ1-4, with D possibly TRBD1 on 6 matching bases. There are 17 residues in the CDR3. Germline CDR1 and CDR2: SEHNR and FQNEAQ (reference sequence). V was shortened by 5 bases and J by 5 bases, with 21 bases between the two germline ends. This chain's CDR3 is CASSPAGSGTNNEKLFF. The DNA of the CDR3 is TGTGCCAGCAGCCCTGCCGGCTCCGGGACAAACAATGAAAAACTGTTTTTT.

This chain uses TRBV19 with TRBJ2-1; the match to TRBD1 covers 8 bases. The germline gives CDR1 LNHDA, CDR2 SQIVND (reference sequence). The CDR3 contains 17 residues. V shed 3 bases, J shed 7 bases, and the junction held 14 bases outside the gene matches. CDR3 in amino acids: CASSISWDRTLENEQFF. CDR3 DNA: TGTGCCAGTAGTATTTCTTGGGACAGGACTTTGGAAAATGAGCAGTTCTTC.

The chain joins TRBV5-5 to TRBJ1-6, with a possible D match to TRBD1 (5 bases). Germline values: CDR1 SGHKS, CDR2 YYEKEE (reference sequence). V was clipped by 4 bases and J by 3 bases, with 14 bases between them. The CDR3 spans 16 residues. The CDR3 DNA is TGTGCCAGCAGCGGGGCCCGAGGAAACTATAATTCACCCCTCCACTTT. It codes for CASSGARGNYNSPLHF.

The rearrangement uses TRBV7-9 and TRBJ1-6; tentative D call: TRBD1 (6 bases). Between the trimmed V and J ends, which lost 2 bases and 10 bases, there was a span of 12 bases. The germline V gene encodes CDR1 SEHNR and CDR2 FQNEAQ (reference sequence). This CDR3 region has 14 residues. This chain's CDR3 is CASSLYPGDSPLHF. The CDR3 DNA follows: TGTGCCAGCAGCTTATACCCAGGGGACTCACCCCTCCACTTT.

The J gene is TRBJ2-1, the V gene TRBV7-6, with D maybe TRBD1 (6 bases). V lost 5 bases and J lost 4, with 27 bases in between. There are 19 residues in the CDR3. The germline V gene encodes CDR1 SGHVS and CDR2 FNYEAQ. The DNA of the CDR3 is TGTGCCAGCAGCCCCGTGGTTATGGGGGCAGGACGTATATACAATGAGCAGTTCTTC. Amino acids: CASSPVVMGAGRIYNEQFF.

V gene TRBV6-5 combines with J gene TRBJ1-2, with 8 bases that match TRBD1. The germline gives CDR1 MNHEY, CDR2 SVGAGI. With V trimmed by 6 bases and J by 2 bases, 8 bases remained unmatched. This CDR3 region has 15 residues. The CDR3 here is CASSLQGARNYGYTF. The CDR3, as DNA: TGTGCCAGCAGCCTTCAGGGGGCGCGGAACTATGGCTACACCTTC.

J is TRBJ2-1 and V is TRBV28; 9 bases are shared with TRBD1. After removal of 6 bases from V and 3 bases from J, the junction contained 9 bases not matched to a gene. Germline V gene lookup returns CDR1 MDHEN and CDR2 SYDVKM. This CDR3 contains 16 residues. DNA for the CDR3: TGTGCCAGCAGCCCTCGGACAGGGGCCGGCTACAATGAGCAGTTCTTC. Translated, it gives CASSPRTGAGYNEQFF.

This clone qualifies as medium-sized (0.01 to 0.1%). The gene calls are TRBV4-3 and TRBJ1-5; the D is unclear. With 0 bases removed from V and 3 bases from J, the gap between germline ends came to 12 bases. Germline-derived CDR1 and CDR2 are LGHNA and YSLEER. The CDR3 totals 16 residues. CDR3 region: CASSQDVSGFNQPQHF. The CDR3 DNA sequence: TGCGCCAGCAGCCAAGATGTATCGGGATTCAATCAGCCCCAGCATTTT.

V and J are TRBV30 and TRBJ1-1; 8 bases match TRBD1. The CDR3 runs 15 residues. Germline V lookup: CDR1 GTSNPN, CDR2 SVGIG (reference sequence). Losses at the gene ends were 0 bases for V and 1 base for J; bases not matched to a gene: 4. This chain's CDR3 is CAWSVRGQGNTEAFF. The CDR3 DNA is TGTGCCTGGAGTGTAAGAGGACAGGGGAACACTGAAGCTTTCTTT.

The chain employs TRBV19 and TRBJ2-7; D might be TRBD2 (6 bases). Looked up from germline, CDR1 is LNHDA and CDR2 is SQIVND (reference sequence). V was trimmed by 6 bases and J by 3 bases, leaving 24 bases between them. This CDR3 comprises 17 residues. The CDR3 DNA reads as TGTGCCAGTAGCGATGCAGCCGGGACTCGAGGCCACTACGAGCAGTACTTC. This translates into CASSDAAGTRGHYEQYF.

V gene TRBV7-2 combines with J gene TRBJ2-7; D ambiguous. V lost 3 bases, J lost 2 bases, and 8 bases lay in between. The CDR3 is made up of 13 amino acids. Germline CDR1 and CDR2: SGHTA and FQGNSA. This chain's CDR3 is CASSLSDPYEQYF. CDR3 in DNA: TGTGCCAGCAGCTTGAGTGATCCCTACGAGCAGTACTTC.

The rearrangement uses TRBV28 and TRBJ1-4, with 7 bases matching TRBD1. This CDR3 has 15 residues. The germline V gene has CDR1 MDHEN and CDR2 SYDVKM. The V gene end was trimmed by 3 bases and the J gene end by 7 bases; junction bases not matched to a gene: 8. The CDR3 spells CASSFDREAGEKLFF. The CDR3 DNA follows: TGTGCCAGCAGTTTCGACAGGGAGGCAGGTGAAAAACTGTTTTTT.

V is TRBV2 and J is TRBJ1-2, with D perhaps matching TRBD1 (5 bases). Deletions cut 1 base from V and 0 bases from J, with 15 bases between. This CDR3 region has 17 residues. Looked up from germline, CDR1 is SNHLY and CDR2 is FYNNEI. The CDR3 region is CASSEGTDTTANYGYTF. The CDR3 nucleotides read TGTGCCAGCAGTGAAGGCACGGACACCACAGCTAACTATGGCTACACCTTC. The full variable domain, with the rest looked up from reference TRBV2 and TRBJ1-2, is EPEVTQTPSHQVTQMGQEVILRCVPISNHLYFYWYRQILGQKVEFLVSFYNNEISEKSEIFDDQFSVERPDGSNFTLKIRSTKLEDSAMYFCASSEGTDTTANYGYTFGSGTRLTVV.

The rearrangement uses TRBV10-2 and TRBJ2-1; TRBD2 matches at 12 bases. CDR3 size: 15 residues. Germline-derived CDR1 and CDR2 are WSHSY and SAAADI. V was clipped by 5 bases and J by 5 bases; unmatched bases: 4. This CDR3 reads CASSLAGGTNNEQFF. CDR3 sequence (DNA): TGCGCCAGCAGTCTAGCGGGGGGGACCAACAATGAGCAGTTCTTC.

CDR3 residues: CAFQGPVRTEAFF. The CDR3, as DNA: TGTGCCTTCCAGGGCCCCGTACGGACTGAAGCTTTCTTT. This chain joins TRBV30 and TRBJ1-1; possibly TRBD1 for D (5 bases). Germline CDR1 is GTSNPN and CDR2 is SVGIG (reference sequence). The CDR3 runs 13 residues. V gave up 7 bases and J gave up 5 bases, with 17 bases separating them.

CDR3 nucleotide sequence: TGTGCCAGCAGCTTGTGGACAGTCCTCTCCTACGAGCAGTACTTC. Encoded protein: CASSLWTVLSYEQYF. The rearrangement uses TRBV5-4 and TRBJ2-7; a weak D match, TRBD1 (6 bases). The CDR3 runs 15 residues. V dropped 1 base and J dropped 0 bases, with 11 bases sitting between them. Germline V gene lookup returns CDR1 SGHNT and CDR2 YYREEE (reference sequence).

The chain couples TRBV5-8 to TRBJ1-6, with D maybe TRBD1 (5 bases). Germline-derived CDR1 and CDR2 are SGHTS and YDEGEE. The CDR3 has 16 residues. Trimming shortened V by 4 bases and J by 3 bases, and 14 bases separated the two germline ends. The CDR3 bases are TGTGCCAGCAGCGGGGCCCGAGGAAACTATAATTCACCCCTCCACTTT. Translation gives CASSGARGNYNSPLHF.

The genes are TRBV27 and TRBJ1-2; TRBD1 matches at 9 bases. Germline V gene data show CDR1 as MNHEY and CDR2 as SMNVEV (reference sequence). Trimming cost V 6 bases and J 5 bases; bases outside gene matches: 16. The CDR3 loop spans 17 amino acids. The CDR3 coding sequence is TGTGCCAGCAGGTCCATAAAACAGGGGGCGATGGGTTATGGCTACACCTTC. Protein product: CASRSIKQGAMGYGYTF.

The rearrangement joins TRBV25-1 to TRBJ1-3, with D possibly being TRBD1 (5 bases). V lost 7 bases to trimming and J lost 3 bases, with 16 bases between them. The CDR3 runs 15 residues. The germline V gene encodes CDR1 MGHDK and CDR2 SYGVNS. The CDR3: CASTPTESIGNTIYF. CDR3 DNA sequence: TGTGCCAGCACCCCGACAGAAAGTATTGGAAACACCATATATTTT. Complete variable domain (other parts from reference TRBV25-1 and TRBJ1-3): EADIYQTPRYLVIGTGKKITLECSQTMGHDKMYWYQQDPGMELHLIHYSYGVNSTEKGDLSSESTVSRIRTEHFPLTLESARPSHTSQYLCASTPTESIGNTIYFGEGSWLTVV.

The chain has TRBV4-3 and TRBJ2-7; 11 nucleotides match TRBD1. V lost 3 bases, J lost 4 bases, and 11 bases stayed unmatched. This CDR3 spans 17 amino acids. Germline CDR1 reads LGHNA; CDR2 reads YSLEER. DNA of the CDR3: TGCGCCAGCAGCCAGACCGCCTTTGGACAGGGGGCGTACGAGCAGTACTTC. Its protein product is CASSQTAFGQGAYEQYF.

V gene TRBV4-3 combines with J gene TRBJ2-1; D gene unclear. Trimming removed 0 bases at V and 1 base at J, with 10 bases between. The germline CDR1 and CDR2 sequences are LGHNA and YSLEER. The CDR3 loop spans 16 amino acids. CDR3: CASSQDFPASYNEQFF. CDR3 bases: TGCGCCAGCAGCCAAGATTTTCCAGCGTCCTACAATGAGCAGTTCTTC.